The 6 T cell receptor beta chains below were found in one sample sequenced in a study of CD8 T cells in Susac syndrome. It was with random hexamers that roughly 0.5 to 1 ug RNA was reverse transcribed. TCRdb re-analysed the immunoSEQ multiplex PCR reads in MiXCR, keeping a single row per CDR3 protein. The data contain more than 75,000 distinct CDR3 sequences, roughly 94% of them singletons. Specimen: CD8+ T cells from PBMCs. These receptors were obtained from a human donor in good health.

The rearrangement links TRBV20-1 to TRBJ2-7; D unresolved. The CDR3 has 14 residues. The V gene's germline CDR1 is DFQATT and CDR2 SNEGSKA (reference sequence). Trimming removed 5 bases from V and 0 bases from J, with 14 bases in between. The CDR3 spells CSAGETQPSYEQYF. The CDR3 region has the DNA TGCAGTGCTGGGGAAACCCAACCCTCCTACGAGCAGTACTTC.

The chain employs TRBV7-9 and TRBJ2-5; no clear D gene. Germline values: CDR1 SEHNR, CDR2 FQNEAQ (reference sequence). The V and J ends lost 3 bases and 1 base respectively, with 12 bases between them. CDR3 size: 15 residues. CDR3 DNA: TGTGCCAGCAGCTTTCGGCGGACCGGCCAAGAGACCCAGTACTTC. Translated, it gives CASSFRRTGQETQYF.

This chain joins TRBV20-1 and TRBJ1-1; D is perhaps TRBD1 (6 bases). V lost 6 bases, J lost 1 base, and 24 bases lay in between. In germline, CDR1 is DFQATT, CDR2 SNEGSKA (reference sequence). The CDR3 extends over 17 amino acids. In DNA, the CDR3 is TGCAGTGCGACAGGTCAGATTCAACCACTGCAGAACACTGAAGCTTTCTTT. This codes for CSATGQIQPLQNTEAFF.

The chain is built from TRBV6-2 or TRBV6-3 and TRBJ2-7, with 7 bases aligning to TRBD2. The CDR3 sequence is 13 residues long. Germline V gene lookup returns CDR1 MNHEY and CDR2 SVGEGT. V dropped 6 bases and J dropped 2; count of bases not matched to a gene: 4. Here the CDR3 DNA reads TGTGCCAGCAGCTGGGGAGGGGCCTACGAGCAGTACTTC. It specifies CASSWGGAYEQYF.

The genes are TRBV11-2 and TRBJ2-1; TRBD1 or TRBD2 may be the D gene (5 bases each). Per germline, CDR1 SGHAT and CDR2 FQNNGV. The CDR3 sequence is 14 residues long. Trimming left V 5 bases short and J 7 bases short, with 15 bases between. The CDR3 bases are TGTGCCAGCAGCCCCCGGGACGGAAAGAATGAGCAGTTCTTC. Amino acid sequence: CASSPRDGKNEQFF.

The chain uses TRBV4-1 and TRBJ2-7; TRBD2 matches 9 bases. The V gene end was trimmed by 0 bases and the J gene end by 0 bases; junction bases not matched to a gene: 3. This CDR3 is built from 16 residues. The germline CDR1 and CDR2 sequences are MGHRA and YSYEKL. The DNA for the CDR3 is TGCGCCAGCAGCCAAGAGGCGGGAGGGCGCTCCTACGAGCAGTACGTC. It codes for CASSQEAGGRSYEQYV.